These 14 T cell receptor beta chains were all obtained from the same sample, sequenced in a study of blood T cell repertoires in COVID-19 (dated by TCRdb to 2018 to 2020). The library came from the immunoSEQ multiplex PCR assay. The source is immuneACCESS, and TCRdb retained only in-frame sequences with V and J called. Part of the clones is not carried over; for the studies checked, unresolved V genes explain less than half of this, and the remainder is unexplained. This sample lists more than 60,000 clones; around nine tenths were detected once. The ten largest make up roughly 15% of the sample. The sequenced material came from peripheral blood. The receptors shown here come from a woman of 80 years or more with active or convalescent COVID-19.

This chain connects TRBV10-3 to TRBJ1-1; D gene unclear. The CDR3 covers 15 residues. Trimming stripped 2 bases from V and 1 base from J, with 11 bases between. Germline V lookup: CDR1 ENHRY, CDR2 SYGVKD. CDR3 loop: CAISELTAGNTEAFF. DNA of the CDR3: TGTGCCATCAGTGAGCTGACGGCGGGGAACACTGAAGCTTTCTTT.

The rearrangement links TRBV3-1 (or the pseudogene TRBV3-2) to TRBJ2-4, with 7 positions matching TRBD2. The CDR3 has 14 amino acids. Germline lookup yields CDR1 LGHDT and CDR2 YNNKEL (reference sequence). Trimming removed 1 base from V and 3 bases from J; junction bases left unmatched: 0. CDR3 sequence (DNA): TGTGCCAGCAGCCAAGGGGGGGGCAAAAACATTCAGTACTTC. This translates into CASSQGGGKNIQYF.

The count of this clone is one. The chain links TRBV2 to TRBJ2-4; D uncertain. This CDR3 is built from 14 residues. From germline, CDR1 is SNHLY and CDR2 FYNNEI. Deletions cut 5 bases from V and 0 bases from J, with 8 bases between. The CDR3 region is CASSPSLAKNIQYF. The DNA for the CDR3 is TGTGCCAGCAGTCCCAGTCTAGCCAAAAACATTCAGTACTTC.

The chain joins TRBV6-1 to TRBJ2-1; D unresolved. Germline assignment: CDR1 MNHNS and CDR2 SASEGT. With 2 bases removed from V and 0 bases from J, the gap between germline ends came to 14 bases. This CDR3 region has 17 residues. CDR3: CASSEWFHSSSYNEQFF. Written as DNA, the CDR3 is TGTGCCAGCAGTGAATGGTTCCACAGCAGCTCCTACAATGAGCAGTTCTTC.

The chain combines TRBV12-3 or TRBV12-4 with TRBJ2-7, with D maybe TRBD1 (7 bases). CDR3 length: 13 residues. Trimming stripped 5 bases from V and 3 bases from J, with 11 bases between. DNA of the CDR3: TGTGCCAGCAGTCGACAGGGACTCTACGAGCAGTACTTC. Protein: CASSRQGLYEQYF.

This sequence joins TRBV6-5 and TRBJ1-5, with 9 bases fitting TRBD1. Losses at the gene ends were 6 bases for V and 0 bases for J; bases not matched to a gene: 3. There are 15 residues in the CDR3. The germline V gene encodes CDR1 MNHEY and CDR2 SVGAGI. CDR3 region: CASRGQGNSNQPQHF. The CDR3 nucleotides are TGTGCCAGCAGGGGACAGGGAAATAGCAATCAGCCCCAGCATTTT.

V usage is TRBV2 and J usage is TRBJ1-5; 7 bases map to TRBD1. Germline V gene data show CDR1 as SNHLY and CDR2 as FYNNEI. Trimming removed 8 bases from V and 7 bases from J; junction bases left unmatched: 17. There are 16 residues in the CDR3. CDR3 residues: CASQGTSGGRGQPQHF. The CDR3 DNA reads TGTGCCAGCCAGGGGACCTCAGGGGGACGGGGCCAGCCCCAGCATTTT.

The gene calls are TRBV28 and TRBJ2-5; no clear D. The CDR3 sequence is 14 residues long. V shed 2 bases and J shed 7 bases, with 14 bases lying between them. The germline V gene encodes CDR1 MDHEN and CDR2 SYDVKM. This CDR3 is CASSLGPPIGTQYF. The CDR3 DNA follows: TGTGCCAGCAGTTTAGGGCCGCCGATAGGGACCCAGTACTTC.

The chain recombines TRBV12-3 or TRBV12-4 with TRBJ1-6; 8 bases are a match to TRBD1. The V and J ends lost 4 bases and 10 bases, in that order; junction bases with no gene match: 3. The CDR3 totals 13 residues. The CDR3 DNA sequence: TGTGCCAGCAGTTCGGACAGGGACTCACCCCTCCACTTT. It specifies CASSSDRDSPLHF.

In this sample, this clone turned up once. The chain employs TRBV5-1 and TRBJ1-4; the D is unclear. This CDR3 has 12 amino acids. V dropped 4 bases and J dropped 7 bases, with 8 bases sitting between them. The V gene's germline CDR1 is SGHRS and CDR2 YFSETQ. This CDR3 reads CASSLYGEKLFF. CDR3 DNA sequence: TGCGCCAGCAGCCTCTACGGTGAAAAACTGTTTTTT.

The gene calls are TRBV6-1 and TRBJ2-6; TRBD2 is a possible D gene (5 bases). The CDR3 totals 18 residues. The V end was cut by 0 bases, the J end by 2 bases, with 14 bases between. Looked up from germline, CDR1 is MNHNS and CDR2 is SASEGT. The CDR3 spells CASSEAPVSEAGANVLTF. The CDR3, as DNA: TGTGCCAGCAGTGAAGCGCCGGTATCGGAGGCTGGGGCCAACGTCCTGACTTTC.

This clone was recorded only once. The chain recombines TRBV9 with TRBJ2-1; D gene uncertain. V lost 4 bases, J lost 6 bases, and 14 bases lay in between. The length of the CDR3 is 14 residues. CDR1 is SGDLS, CDR2 YYNGEE, per germline. The CDR3 region is CASSPLRVPNEQFF. The CDR3 DNA reads TGTGCCAGCAGCCCCCTCCGGGTCCCCAATGAGCAGTTCTTC. The full variable domain, rest sourced from reference TRBV9 and TRBJ2-1, is DSGVTQTPKHLITATGQRVTLRCSPRSGDLSVYWYQQSLDQGLQFLIQYYNGEERAKGNILERFSAQQFPDLHSELNLSSLELGDSALYFCASSPLRVPNEQFFGPGTRLTVL.

The chain is built from TRBV19 and TRBJ2-7; 8 bases match TRBD1. The germline V gene encodes CDR1 LNHDA and CDR2 SQIVND (reference sequence). The trim removed 4 bases at V and 3 bases at J, leaving 2 bases unmatched. This CDR3 has 13 residues. CDR3 sequence: CASSKGQDYEQYF. As DNA, the CDR3 is TGTGCCAGTAGTAAGGGACAGGACTACGAGCAGTACTTC.

This clone was observed once. The gene calls are TRBV19 and TRBJ1-5; 10 bases align to TRBD1. Germline CDR1 and CDR2: LNHDA and SQIVND (reference sequence). J was trimmed by 2 bases and V by 4 bases; bases with no gene match: 5. The CDR3 is 16 residues long. In DNA, the CDR3 is TGTGCCAGTAGTAGGGACAGGGGTATGGGCAATCAGCCCCAGCATTTT. Amino acids: CASSRDRGMGNQPQHF.